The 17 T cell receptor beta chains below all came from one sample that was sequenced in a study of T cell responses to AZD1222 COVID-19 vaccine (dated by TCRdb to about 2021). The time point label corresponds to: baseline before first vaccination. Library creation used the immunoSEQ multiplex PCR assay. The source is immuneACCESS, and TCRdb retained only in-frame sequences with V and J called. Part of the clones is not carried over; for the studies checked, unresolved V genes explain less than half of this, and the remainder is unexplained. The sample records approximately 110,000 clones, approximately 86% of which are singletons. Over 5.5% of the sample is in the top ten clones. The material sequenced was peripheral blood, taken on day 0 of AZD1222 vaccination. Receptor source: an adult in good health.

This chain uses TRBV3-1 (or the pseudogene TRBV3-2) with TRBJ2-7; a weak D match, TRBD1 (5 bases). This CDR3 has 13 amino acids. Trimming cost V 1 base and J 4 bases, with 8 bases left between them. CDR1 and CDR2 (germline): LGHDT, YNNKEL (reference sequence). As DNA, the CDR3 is TGTGCCAGCAGCCAAGGTCAGGGATACGAGCAGTACTTC. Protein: CASSQGQGYEQYF.

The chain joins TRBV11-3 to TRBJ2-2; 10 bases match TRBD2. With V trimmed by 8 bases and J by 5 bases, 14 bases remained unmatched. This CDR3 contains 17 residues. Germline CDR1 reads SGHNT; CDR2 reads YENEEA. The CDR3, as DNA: TGTGCCAGCTCCCCCCTCACTTTAGCGGGGGGAACCGGGGAGCTGTTTTTT. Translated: CASSPLTLAGGTGELFF.

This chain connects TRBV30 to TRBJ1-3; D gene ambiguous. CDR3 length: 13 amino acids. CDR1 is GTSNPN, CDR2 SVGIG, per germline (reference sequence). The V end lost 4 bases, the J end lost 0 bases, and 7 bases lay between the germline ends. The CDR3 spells CAWTSISGNTIYF. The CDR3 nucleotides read TGTGCCTGGACGTCCATCTCTGGAAACACCATATATTTT.

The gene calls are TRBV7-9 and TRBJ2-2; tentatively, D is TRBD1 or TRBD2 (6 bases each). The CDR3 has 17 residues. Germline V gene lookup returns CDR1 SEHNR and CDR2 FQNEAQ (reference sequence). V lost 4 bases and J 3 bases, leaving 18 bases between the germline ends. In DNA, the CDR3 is TGTGCCAGCAGCTCCCCTACAGGGAGGCTCGACACCGGGGAGCTGTTTTTT. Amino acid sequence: CASSSPTGRLDTGELFF.

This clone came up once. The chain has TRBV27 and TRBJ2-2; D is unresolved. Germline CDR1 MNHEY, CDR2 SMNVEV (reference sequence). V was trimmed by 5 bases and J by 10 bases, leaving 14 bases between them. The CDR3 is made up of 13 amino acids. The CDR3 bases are TGTGCCAGCAGTCCATGGATCGCCGAGGAGCTGTTTTTT. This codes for CASSPWIAEELFF.

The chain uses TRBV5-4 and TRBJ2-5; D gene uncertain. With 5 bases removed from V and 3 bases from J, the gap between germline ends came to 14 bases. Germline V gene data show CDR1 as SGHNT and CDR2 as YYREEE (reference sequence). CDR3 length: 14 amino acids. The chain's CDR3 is CASRPSGLKETQYF. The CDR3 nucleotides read TGTGCCAGCAGACCGTCTGGCCTCAAAGAGACCCAGTACTTC.

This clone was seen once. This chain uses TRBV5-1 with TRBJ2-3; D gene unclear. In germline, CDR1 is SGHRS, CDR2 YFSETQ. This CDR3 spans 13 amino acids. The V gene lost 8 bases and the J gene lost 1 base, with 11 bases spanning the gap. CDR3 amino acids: CASMDWGTDTQYF. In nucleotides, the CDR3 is TGCGCCAGTATGGATTGGGGCACAGATACGCAGTATTTT.

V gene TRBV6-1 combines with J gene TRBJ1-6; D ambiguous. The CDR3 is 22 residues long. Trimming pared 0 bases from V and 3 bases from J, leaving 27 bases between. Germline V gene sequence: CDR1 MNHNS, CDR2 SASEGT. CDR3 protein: CASSEASGRRTGLRHYNSPLHF. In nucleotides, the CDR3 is TGTGCCAGCAGTGAAGCAAGCGGGCGGAGGACCGGGTTAAGACACTATAATTCACCCCTCCACTTT.

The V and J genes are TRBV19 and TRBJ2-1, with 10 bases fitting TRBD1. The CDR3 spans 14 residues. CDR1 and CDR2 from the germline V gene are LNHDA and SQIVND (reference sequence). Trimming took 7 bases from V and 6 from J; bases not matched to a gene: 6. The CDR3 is CASTRQGAGNEQFF. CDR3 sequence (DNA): TGTGCCAGTACCCGACAGGGGGCAGGCAATGAGCAGTTCTTC.

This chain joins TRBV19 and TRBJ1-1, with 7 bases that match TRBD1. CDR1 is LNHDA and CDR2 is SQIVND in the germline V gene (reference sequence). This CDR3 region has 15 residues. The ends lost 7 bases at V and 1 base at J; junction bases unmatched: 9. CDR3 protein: CASTPDRVGNTEAFF. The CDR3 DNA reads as TGTGCCAGTACCCCCGACAGGGTTGGGAACACTGAAGCTTTCTTT. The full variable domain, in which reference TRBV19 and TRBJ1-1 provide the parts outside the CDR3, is DGGITQSPKYLFRKEGQNVTLSCEQNLNHDAMYWYRQDPGQGLRLIYYSQIVNDFQKGDIAEGYSVSREKKESFPLTVTSAQKNPTAFYLCASTPDRVGNTEAFFGQGTRLTVV.

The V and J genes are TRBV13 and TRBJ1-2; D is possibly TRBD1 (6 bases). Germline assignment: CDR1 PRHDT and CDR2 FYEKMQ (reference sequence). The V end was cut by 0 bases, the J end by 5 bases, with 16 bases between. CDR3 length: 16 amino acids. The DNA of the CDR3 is TGTGCCAGCAGCTTAGGGGGTTTGGGGGCCAAATATGGCTACACCTTC. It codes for CASSLGGLGAKYGYTF.

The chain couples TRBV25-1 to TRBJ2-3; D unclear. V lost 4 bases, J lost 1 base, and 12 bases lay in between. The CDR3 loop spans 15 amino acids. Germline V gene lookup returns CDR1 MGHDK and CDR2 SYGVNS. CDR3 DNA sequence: TGTGCCAGCAGTGCCCCCGGACGGGGCACAGATACGCAGTATTTT. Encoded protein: CASSAPGRGTDTQYF.

The CDR3 DNA reads as TGTGCCAGCAGCAGGGGGTCGGGGGATCAGCCCCAGCATTTT. Translating gives CASSRGSGDQPQHF. The chain has TRBV21-1 and TRBJ1-5. TRBV21-1 is deemed a pseudogene. This CDR3 comprises 14 residues.

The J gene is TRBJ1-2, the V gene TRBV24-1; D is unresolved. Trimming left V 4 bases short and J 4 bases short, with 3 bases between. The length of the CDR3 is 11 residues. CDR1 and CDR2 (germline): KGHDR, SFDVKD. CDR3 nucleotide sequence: TGTGCCACCAGTGACATCTATGGCTACACCTTC. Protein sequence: CATSDIYGYTF.

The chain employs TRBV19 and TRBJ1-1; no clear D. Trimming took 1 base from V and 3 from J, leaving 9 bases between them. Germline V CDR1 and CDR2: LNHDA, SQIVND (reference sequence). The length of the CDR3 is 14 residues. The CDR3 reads CASSIALGYTEAFF. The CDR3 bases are TGTGCCAGTAGTATAGCATTGGGGTACACTGAAGCTTTCTTT. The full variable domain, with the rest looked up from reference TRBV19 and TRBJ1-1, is DGGITQSPKYLFRKEGQNVTLSCEQNLNHDAMYWYRQDPGQGLRLIYYSQIVNDFQKGDIAEGYSVSREKKESFPLTVTSAQKNPTAFYLCASSIALGYTEAFFGQGTRLTVV.

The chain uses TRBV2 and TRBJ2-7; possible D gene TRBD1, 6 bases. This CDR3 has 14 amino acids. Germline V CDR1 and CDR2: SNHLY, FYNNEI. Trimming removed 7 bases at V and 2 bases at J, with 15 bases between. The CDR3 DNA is TGTGCCAGCAATATCCAGACAGGACCCTACGAGCAGTACTTC. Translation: CASNIQTGPYEQYF.

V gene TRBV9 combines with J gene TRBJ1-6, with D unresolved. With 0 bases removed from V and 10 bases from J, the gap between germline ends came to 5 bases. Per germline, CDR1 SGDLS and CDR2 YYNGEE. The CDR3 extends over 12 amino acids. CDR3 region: CASSVVGSPLHF. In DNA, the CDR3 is TGTGCCAGCAGCGTAGTGGGCTCACCCCTCCACTTT.